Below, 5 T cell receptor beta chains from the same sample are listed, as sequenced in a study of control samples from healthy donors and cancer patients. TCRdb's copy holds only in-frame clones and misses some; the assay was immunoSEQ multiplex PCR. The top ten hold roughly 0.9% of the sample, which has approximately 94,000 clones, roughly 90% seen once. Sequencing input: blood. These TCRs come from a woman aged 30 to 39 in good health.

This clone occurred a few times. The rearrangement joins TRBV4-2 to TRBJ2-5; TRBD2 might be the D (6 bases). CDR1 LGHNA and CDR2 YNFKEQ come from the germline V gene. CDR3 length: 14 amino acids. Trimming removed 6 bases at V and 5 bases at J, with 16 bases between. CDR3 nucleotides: TGTGCCAGCAGTCCCGGGAGTCGGGGGGAGACCCAGTACTTC. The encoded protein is CASSPGSRGETQYF.

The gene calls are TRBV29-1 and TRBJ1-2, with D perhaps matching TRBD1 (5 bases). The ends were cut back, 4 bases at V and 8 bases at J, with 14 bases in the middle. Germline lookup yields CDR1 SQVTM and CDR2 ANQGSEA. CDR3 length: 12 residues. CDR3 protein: CSVGPQGRGYTF. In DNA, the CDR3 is TGCAGCGTTGGGCCCCAGGGTCGGGGCTACACCTTC.

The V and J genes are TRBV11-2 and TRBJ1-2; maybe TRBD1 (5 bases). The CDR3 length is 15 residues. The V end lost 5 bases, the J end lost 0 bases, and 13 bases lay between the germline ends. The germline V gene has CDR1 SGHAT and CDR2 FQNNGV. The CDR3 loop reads CASSRSGTTNYGYTF. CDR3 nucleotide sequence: TGTGCCAGCAGCCGATCGGGGACTACTAACTATGGCTACACCTTC. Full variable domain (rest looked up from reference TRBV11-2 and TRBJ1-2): EAGVAQSPRYKIIEKRQSVAFWCNPISGHATLYWYQQILGQGPKLLIQFQNNGVVDDSQLPKDRFSAERLKGVDSTLKIQPAKLEDSAVYLCASSRSGTTNYGYTFGSGTRLTVV.

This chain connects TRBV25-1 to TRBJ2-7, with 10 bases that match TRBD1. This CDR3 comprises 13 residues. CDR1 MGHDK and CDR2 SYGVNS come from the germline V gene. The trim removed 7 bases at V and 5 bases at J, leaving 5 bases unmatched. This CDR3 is CASKGQGINEQYF. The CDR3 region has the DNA TGTGCCAGCAAGGGACAGGGGATCAACGAGCAGTACTTC.

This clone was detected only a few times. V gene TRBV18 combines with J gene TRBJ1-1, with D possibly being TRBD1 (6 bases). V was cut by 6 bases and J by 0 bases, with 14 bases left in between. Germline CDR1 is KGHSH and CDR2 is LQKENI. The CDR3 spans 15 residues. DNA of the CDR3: TGTGCCAGCTCCGAAGGAAGGGGGATGAACACTGAAGCTTTCTTT. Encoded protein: CASSEGRGMNTEAFF.